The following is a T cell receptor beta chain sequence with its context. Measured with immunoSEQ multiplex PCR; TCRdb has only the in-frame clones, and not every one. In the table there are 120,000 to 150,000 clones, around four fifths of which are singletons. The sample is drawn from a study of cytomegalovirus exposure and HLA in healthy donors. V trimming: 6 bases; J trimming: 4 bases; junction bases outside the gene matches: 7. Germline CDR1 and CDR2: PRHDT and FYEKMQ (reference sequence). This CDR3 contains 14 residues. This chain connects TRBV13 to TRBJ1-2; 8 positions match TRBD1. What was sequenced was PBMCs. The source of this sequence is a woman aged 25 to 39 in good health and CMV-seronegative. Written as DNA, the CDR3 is TGTGCCAGCAGGGTCGCAGGGGGCTCCTATGGCTACACCTTC. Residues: CASRVAGGSYGYTF.